This T cell receptor beta chain was found in a study of a mutant IDH1 vaccine in newly diagnosed glioma. Study context: Previous treatment comprised radiotherapy, temozolomide, or both, mostly both. The study, taken as a whole, reports: Pseudoprogression looked unconnected to shifts in top peripheral T cell clonotypes.

The data were produced by immunoSEQ multiplex PCR, yet TCRdb's version contains in-frame clones alone and is incomplete. The table has over 75,000 clones, roughly 90% seen once. A note on this clone: Its cognate antigen is unknown.

Sample time point: baseline, week 1 (first vaccination visit). Treatment: pre-vaccination baseline after standard-of-care therapy. CDR1 and CDR2 from the germline V gene are MNHEY and SMNVEV (reference sequence). CDR3 length: 14 amino acids. Trimming at V came to 3 bases and at J to 6 bases, leaving 5 bases not matched to a gene. V is TRBV27 and J is TRBJ2-7, with 10 bases that match TRBD2. The clonotype was recovered from a woman between 50 and 59 years old with glioma. Here the sequenced sample was PBMCs, taken from a glioma patient treated with radiotherapy, temozolomide or both. CDR3 residues: CASSFASGRGEQYF. CDR3 nucleotides: TGTGCCAGCAGTTTCGCTAGCGGGAGAGGCGAGCAGTACTTC.